This entry lists 26 T cell receptor beta chains sequenced from one sample in a study of blood T cell repertoires in COVID-19. Produced via immunoSEQ multiplex PCR; TCRdb's table is partial and in-frame only. In the table there are about 220,000 clones, approximately 80% of which are singletons. The sequencing input was peripheral blood. These TCRs come from a human donor in a cohort sampled during active COVID-19.

V gene TRBV29-1 combines with J gene TRBJ1-1; no clear D. Trimming removed 6 bases from V and 0 bases from J, with 8 bases in between. Per germline, CDR1 SQVTM and CDR2 ANQGSEA. CDR3 length: 12 amino acids. CDR3 sequence: CSVGSMNTEAFF. The CDR3 bases are TGCAGCGTCGGGTCAATGAACACTGAAGCTTTCTTT.

The rearrangement links TRBV6-4 to TRBJ2-3; possible D gene TRBD1, 6 bases. The CDR3 is 15 amino acids. The germline V gene has CDR1 MRHNA and CDR2 SNTAGT. The germline V and J ends were trimmed by 5 bases and 1 base, with 13 bases remaining between them. The CDR3 bases are TGTGCCAGCAGTAAATCGGACAGAGGCACAGATACGCAGTATTTT. Protein product: CASSKSDRGTDTQYF.

This clone has a count of ten or more. The J gene is TRBJ1-2, the V gene TRBV20-1, with D unclear. Trimming left V 3 bases short and J 5 bases short, with 4 bases between. The CDR3 extends over 10 amino acids. Germline CDR1 DFQATT, CDR2 SNEGSKA (reference sequence). The CDR3 protein is CSAREYGYTF. As DNA, the CDR3 is TGCAGTGCTAGGGAGTATGGCTACACCTTC.

The chain joins TRBV6-2 or TRBV6-3 to TRBJ1-5; 8 bases line up with TRBD1. This CDR3 is 15 amino acids long. Germline V CDR1 and CDR2: MNHEY, SVGEGT. Losses at the gene ends were 6 bases for V and 1 base for J; bases not matched to a gene: 5. The CDR3 region is CASSRQGLSNQPQHF. The CDR3 region has the DNA TGTGCCAGCAGCCGACAGGGGCTGAGCAATCAGCCCCAGCATTTT.

This clone occurred once. This rearrangement joins TRBV6-5 to TRBJ2-7, with D tentatively TRBD1 (5 bases). Per the germline V gene, CDR1 is MNHEY and CDR2 is SVGAGI. V lost 5 bases and J lost 4, with 9 bases in between. The CDR3 is made up of 12 amino acids. The CDR3 DNA is TGTGCCAGCAGTCTCAGGGAATACGAGCAGTACTTC. Translation: CASSLREYEQYF.

The rearrangement links TRBV18 to TRBJ1-1; D is unclear. Germline CDR1 and CDR2: KGHSH and LQKENI. V was cut by 3 bases and J by 4 bases, with 15 bases left in between. The CDR3 spans 15 residues. The CDR3 loop reads CASSPKDTEGTEAFF. Here the CDR3 DNA reads TGTGCCAGCTCACCGAAAGACACGGAGGGCACTGAAGCTTTCTTT.

This clone appeared once. The rearrangement links TRBV15 to TRBJ2-7; 12 bases fit TRBD2. Trimming cost V 3 bases and J 4 bases; bases outside gene matches: 7. In germline, CDR1 is LNHNV, CDR2 YYDKDF (reference sequence). The CDR3 loop spans 16 amino acids. The CDR3 loop is CATSSVSTSGGYEQYF. CDR3 bases: TGTGCCACCAGCAGCGTTTCGACTAGCGGGGGTTACGAGCAGTACTTC. The variable domain in full, with the rest retrieved from reference TRBV15 and TRBJ2-7, is DAMVIQNPRYQVTQFGKPVTLSCSQTLNHNVMYWYQQKSSQAPKLLFHYYDKDFNNEADTPDNFQSRRPNTSFCFLDIRSPGLGDTAMYLCATSSVSTSGGYEQYFGPGTRLTVT.

V and J are TRBV7-9 and TRBJ1-1; no reliable D call. The CDR3 totals 17 residues. V lost 4 bases to trimming and J lost 3 bases, with 21 bases between them. The germline V gene has CDR1 SEHNR and CDR2 FQNEAQ (reference sequence). The CDR3 here is CASSSHVRRAGYTEAFF. The CDR3 DNA reads as TGTGCCAGCAGCTCCCATGTCAGGAGGGCGGGGTACACTGAAGCTTTCTTT.

V and J are TRBV5-8 and TRBJ1-4; D ambiguous. Trimming cost V 9 bases and J 0 bases, with 12 bases left between them. Germline V CDR1 and CDR2: SGHTS, YDEGEE. This CDR3 has 14 amino acids. As DNA, the CDR3 is TGTGCCAACGGGAAGGGCGCAACTAATGAAAAACTGTTTTTT. Translating gives CANGKGATNEKLFF.

The chain combines TRBV6-1 with TRBJ1-4; perhaps TRBD1 as D (6 bases). V was clipped by 1 base and J by 8 bases, with 17 bases between them. Germline CDR1 and CDR2: MNHNS and SASEGT. The length of the CDR3 is 16 residues. The CDR3 reads CASSEGYRDDDEKLFF. The CDR3 bases are TGTGCCAGCAGTGAAGGGTACAGGGATGACGACGAAAAACTGTTTTTT.

The V call is TRBV23-1, the J call TRBJ2-5, with TRBD1 identical over 7 bases. TRBV23-1 is noted as an ORF with a role that remains uncertain. This CDR3 comprises 15 residues. Germline trimming cut 7 bases from V and 0 bases from J; bases unmatched to any gene: 8. The CDR3 sequence: CASTPRDRDQETQYF. Written as DNA, the CDR3 is TGCGCCAGCACCCCCAGGGACAGAGACCAAGAGACCCAGTACTTC.

The CDR3 DNA reads TGTGCCAGCAGCTTGGGAGCACGGGACAGGGAATTTGGCTACACCTTC. It is translated as CASSLGARDREFGYTF. The V gene is TRBV5-4, the J gene TRBJ1-2, with 9 bases matching TRBD1. The V gene end was trimmed by 0 bases and the J gene end by 7 bases; junction bases not matched to a gene: 10. Per germline, CDR1 SGHNT and CDR2 YYREEE (reference sequence). This CDR3 comprises 16 residues.

The CDR3 DNA reads TGTGCCAGCAGTGCCCGACTAGCGGGGGTCACAGATACGCAGTATTTT. Translating gives CASSARLAGVTDTQYF. The rearrangement joins TRBV2 to TRBJ2-3, with 12 bases aligning to TRBD2. V was clipped by 4 bases and J by 2 bases; unmatched bases: 4. This CDR3 spans 16 amino acids. The germline V gene has CDR1 SNHLY and CDR2 FYNNEI.

CDR3 nucleotides: TGTGCCAGCAGCTTAGGGCGGTGGGGGCAATCGGAGACCCAGTACTTC. Its translation is CASSLGRWGQSETQYF. The rearrangement uses TRBV11-3 and TRBJ2-5; TRBD1 might be the D (6 bases). V was shortened by 1 base and J by 5 bases, with 17 bases between the two germline ends. The CDR3 has 16 residues. Germline CDR1 and CDR2: SGHNT and YENEEA.

This chain links TRBV27 with TRBJ2-1, with 10 bases fitting TRBD2. The V gene end was trimmed by 4 bases and the J gene end by 8 bases; junction bases not matched to a gene: 8. This CDR3 is built from 15 residues. The germline gives CDR1 MNHEY, CDR2 SMNVEV (reference sequence). In DNA, the CDR3 is TGTGCCAGCAGTTCATTAACTAGCGGGAATTATGAGCAGTTCTTC. This gives the protein CASSSLTSGNYEQFF.

The rearrangement uses TRBV7-2 and TRBJ2-3; weak D call: TRBD2 (6 bases). The V gene lost 5 bases and the J gene lost 5 bases, with 14 bases spanning the gap. This CDR3 has 14 residues. Per the germline V gene, CDR1 is SGHTA and CDR2 is FQGNSA. CDR3 in amino acids: CASSPLGGRDTQYF. In DNA, the CDR3 is TGTGCCAGCAGCCCCCTAGGAGGGAGAGATACGCAGTATTTT.

The V call is TRBV9, the J call TRBJ2-2, with D possibly being TRBD1 (6 bases). CDR1 and CDR2 (germline): SGDLS, YYNGEE. Trimming cost V 2 bases and J 1 base, with 12 bases left between them. This CDR3 region has 16 residues. The DNA for the CDR3 is TGTGCCAGCAGCGTTACTGGACAGTTGAACACCGGGGAGCTGTTTTTT. Translation: CASSVTGQLNTGELFF. The whole variable domain, filled in from reference TRBV9 and TRBJ2-2, reads DSGVTQTPKHLITATGQRVTLRCSPRSGDLSVYWYQQSLDQGLQFLIQYYNGEERAKGNILERFSAQQFPDLHSELNLSSLELGDSALYFCASSVTGQLNTGELFFGEGSRLTVL.

The rearrangement links TRBV3-1 (or the pseudogene TRBV3-2) to TRBJ1-2; 7 positions agree with TRBD1. Trimming at V came to 0 bases and at J to 6 bases, leaving 7 bases not matched to a gene. Germline-derived CDR1 and CDR2 are LGHDT and YNNKEL (reference sequence). This CDR3 contains 15 residues. The CDR3 here is CASSQERGRGNGYTF. The CDR3 bases are TGTGCCAGCAGCCAAGAAAGGGGCAGGGGGAATGGCTACACCTTC.

This clone has only a few counts. The DNA of the CDR3 is TGTGCCAGCAGCTCCTACAGGGGAGGCACAGATACGCAGTATTTT. As protein: CASSSYRGGTDTQYF. The rearrangement uses TRBV2 and TRBJ2-3; 7 nucleotides line up with TRBD1. This CDR3 region has 15 residues. Trimming at V came to 6 bases and at J to 1 base, leaving 7 bases not matched to a gene. Germline CDR1 SNHLY, CDR2 FYNNEI. The whole variable domain, remainder taken from reference TRBV2 and TRBJ2-3, is EPEVTQTPSHQVTQMGQEVILRCVPISNHLYFYWYRQILGQKVEFLVSFYNNEISEKSEIFDDQFSVERPDGSNFTLKIRSTKLEDSAMYFCASSSYRGGTDTQYFGPGTRLTVL.

The chain recombines TRBV5-4 with TRBJ2-3; TRBD2 might be the D (6 bases). The V gene lost 4 bases and the J gene lost 0 bases, with 12 bases spanning the gap. CDR3 size: 15 residues. From germline, CDR1 is SGHNT and CDR2 YYREEE (reference sequence). In DNA form, the CDR3 reads TGTGCCAGCAGCCTGACTAGTGCTAGCACAGATACGCAGTATTTT. Amino acids: CASSLTSASTDTQYF.

J is TRBJ2-5 and V is TRBV27; TRBD1 might be the D (6 bases). Per the germline V gene, CDR1 is MNHEY and CDR2 is SMNVEV (reference sequence). V was shortened by 6 bases and J by 5 bases, with 19 bases between the two germline ends. CDR3 size: 15 residues. The CDR3 DNA follows: TGTGCCAGCAGCCCCAGGGGACATTCTACGGAGACCCAGTACTTC. Residues: CASSPRGHSTETQYF.

This clone showed up just once. This chain links TRBV28 with TRBJ2-1; 8 bases line up with TRBD1. Germline CDR1 is MDHEN and CDR2 is SYDVKM. CDR3 size: 13 residues. V was pared by 4 bases and J by 9 bases, with 5 bases of the junction left unmatched. CDR3: CASSYRQGSEQFF. The CDR3 nucleotides read TGTGCCAGCAGTTATCGACAGGGGAGTGAGCAGTTCTTC.

This chain joins TRBV27 and TRBJ2-1; 7 nucleotides match TRBD2. V gave up 2 bases and J gave up 5 bases; unmatched junction bases: 6. Germline values: CDR1 MNHEY, CDR2 SMNVEV (reference sequence). The CDR3 has 15 residues. The CDR3: CASSLAGDPDNEQFF. CDR3 coding DNA: TGTGCCAGCAGTTTAGCGGGAGACCCGGACAATGAGCAGTTCTTC.

The gene calls are TRBV10-3 and TRBJ1-5; D gene uncertain. The CDR3 loop spans 15 amino acids. The germline CDR1 and CDR2 sequences are ENHRY and SYGVKD. Trimming stripped 5 bases from V and 0 bases from J, with 11 bases between. The CDR3 loop reads CAISQVENSNQPQHF. The CDR3 DNA reads as TGTGCCATCAGTCAGGTTGAGAATAGCAATCAGCCCCAGCATTTT.

This clone was seen a few times. The gene calls are TRBV23-1 and TRBJ1-5; 8 bases match TRBD1. TRBV23-1 belongs to the ORF category, with a function that is uncertain. CDR3 length: 16 amino acids. Trimming removed 3 bases from V and 2 bases from J; junction bases left unmatched: 6. CDR3 DNA: TGCGCCAGCAGTCACCCCGACAGGGGTGGCAATCAGCCCCAGCATTTT. Translation gives CASSHPDRGGNQPQHF.

The chain combines TRBV11-3 with TRBJ1-1; TRBD1 is a possible D gene (6 bases). V lost 6 bases and J 1 base, leaving 9 bases between the germline ends. This CDR3 comprises 13 residues. Germline V gene sequence: CDR1 SGHNT, CDR2 YENEEA. The CDR3 here is CASSQQGNTEAFF. The CDR3 DNA follows: TGTGCCAGCAGTCAACAGGGGAACACTGAAGCTTTCTTT.